The 6 T cell receptor beta chains below come from one sample, sequenced in a study of T cells in Graves' hyperthyroidism and ophthalmopathy (dated by TCRdb to the late 2010s). Libraries came from multiplex PCR. For sequencing, an Illumina HiSeq 2000 was employed. The TCR beta CDR3 regions were amplified from RNA transcripts. For the first round of RT-PCR on the TCR CDR3, the HTBI primer set was used together with the Qiagen OneStep RT-PCR kit. TCRdb reprocessed the public reads (quality trimming at Q25 with fastp, clone calling with MiXCR) and kept in-frame beta chains. When rows share a CDR3 protein, they turn into one entry using the most common DNA and genes. Present in this sample are hundreds of thousands of distinct CDR3 sequences, over 15% of which were seen just once. The top ten hold 15% to 20% of the sample. The sequencing input was blood. These receptors were obtained from a woman younger than 35 with Graves' ophthalmopathy.

Many counts were recorded for this clonotype. V is TRBV7-3 and J is TRBJ1-1; 7 positions agree with TRBD1. The germline gives CDR1 SGHTA, CDR2 FQGTGA. V gave up 5 bases and J gave up 1 base; unmatched junction bases: 7. This CDR3 is built from 15 residues. The CDR3 DNA reads as TGTGCCAGCAGCCGAACAGGGGAATCGAACACTGAAGCTTTCTTT. Its protein is CASSRTGESNTEAFF.

This clonotype has at least ten counts. Written as DNA, the CDR3 is TGTGCCTGGAGTGGAAAACTAGCAGATACGCAGTATTTT. Protein product: CAWSGKLADTQYF. The V and J genes are TRBV30 and TRBJ2-3, with D maybe TRBD2 (5 bases). From germline, CDR1 is GTSNPN and CDR2 SVGIG (reference sequence). The CDR3 contains 13 residues. Trimming removed 1 base at V and 4 bases at J, with 9 bases between.

There are a few counts of this clonotype. This may be a read error: a much more frequent sequence differs by one nucleotide. V gene TRBV6-2 or TRBV6-3 combines with J gene TRBJ1-1; tentative D call: TRBD1 (5 bases). The CDR3 extends over 14 amino acids. Looked up from germline, CDR1 is MNHEY and CDR2 is SVGEGT. CDR3: CANSPDTGASEAFF. CDR3 DNA sequence: TGTGCCAACAGTCCCGACACCGGGGCAAGTGAAGCTTTCTTT.

The chain couples TRBV6-1 to TRBJ2-7; a weak D match, TRBD2 (5 bases). CDR3 length equals 14 residues. Germline values: CDR1 MNHNS, CDR2 SASEGT. Deletions cut 10 bases from V and 6 bases from J, with 22 bases between. DNA of the CDR3: TGTGCCACCTCGGAAACACGAGGGCAGCTCGAGCAGTACTTC. Residues: CATSETRGQLEQYF.

This clonotype was seen only a few times. The chain is built from TRBV19 and TRBJ2-1; TRBD2 agrees at 10 bases. Per the germline V gene, CDR1 is LNHDA and CDR2 is SQIVND (reference sequence). The V and J ends lost 8 bases and 6 bases, in that order; junction bases with no gene match: 7. CDR3 length equals 14 residues. The CDR3 region has the DNA TGTGCCAGTTGCGTTAGCGGGGGGCTCAATGAGCAGTTCTTC. Its translation: CASCVSGGLNEQFF.

At least ten counts were recorded for this clonotype. V usage is TRBV7-9 and J usage is TRBJ2-1, with 7 positions matching TRBD2. The germline V gene encodes CDR1 SEHNR and CDR2 FQNEAQ (reference sequence). This CDR3 region has 16 residues. The V and J ends lost 3 bases and 8 bases, in that order; junction bases with no gene match: 13. The CDR3 nucleotides read TGTGCCAGCAGCTTGAAGCTAGCGGACCCTCTGGATGAGCAGTTCTTC. Protein product: CASSLKLADPLDEQFF. The full variable domain, rest sourced from reference TRBV7-9 and TRBJ2-1, is DTGVSQNPRHKITKRGQNVTFRCDPISEHNRLYWYRQTLGQGPEFLTYFQNEAQLEKSRLLSDRFSAERPKGSFSTLEIQRTEQGDSAMYLCASSLKLADPLDEQFFGPGTRLTVL.